Reported below is one T cell receptor (beta chain). The sample comes from a study of control samples from healthy donors and cancer patients. The repertoire was sequenced with immunoSEQ multiplex PCR; TCRdb's copy has only in-frame clones and lacks some. The sample shows 100,000 to 150,000 clones, around 90% of them seen only once. CDR1 is MGHRA, CDR2 YSYEKL, per germline. V was trimmed by 1 base and J by 7 bases, leaving 10 bases between them. There are 13 residues in the CDR3. Sequencing used blood. The TCR comes from a man aged 18 to 29 in good health. V gene TRBV4-1 combines with J gene TRBJ2-5; D is unresolved. CDR3 coding DNA: TGCGCCAGCAGCCAAGTAACGTCCGGGACCCAGTACTTC. Translated: CASSQVTSGTQYF.